Listed here is a single T cell receptor (beta chain). The diagnostic criteria were recently defined, and patients with Susac syndrome met them for definite or probable disease. This record comes from a study of CD8 T cells in Susac syndrome. The CDR3 has 14 residues. Germline CDR1 reads ENHRY; CDR2 reads SYGVKD. V trimming: 10 bases; J trimming: 6 bases; junction bases outside the gene matches: 5. With random hexamers, 0.5 to 1 ug RNA was reverse transcribed. TCRdb reanalysed the immunoSEQ multiplex PCR reads using MiXCR and keeps one entry per CDR3 protein. The data contain fewer than 200,000 distinct CDR3 sequences, 94% of them singletons.

This chain uses TRBV10-3 with TRBJ2-2; 13 positions match TRBD2. The sequenced material came from CD4+ T cells from PBMCs. This clonotype originated in a human donor with Susac syndrome. CDR3 coding DNA: TGTGCCACCAGGACTAGCGGGGGTTCCGGGGAGCTGTTTTTT. It translates to CATRTSGGSGELFF.